These 32 T cell receptor beta chains originate from one sample sequenced in a study of blood T cell repertoires in COVID-19. This table comes from immunoSEQ multiplex PCR, and its TCRdb copy is limited to in-frame clones, with some not included. The sample holds about 99,000 clones, 89% seen once. Sequencing input: peripheral blood. All receptors derive from a woman aged 60-75 years with acute or convalescent COVID-19.

The chain combines TRBV23-1 with TRBJ1-5; TRBD1 matches 7 bases. TRBV23-1 is treated as an ORF (open reading frame) with a function not yet certain. Trimming removed 2 bases from V and 3 bases from J; junction bases left unmatched: 22. The CDR3 contains 21 residues. CDR3 bases: TGCGCCAGCAGTCAACCCCTTGTAAAGGGGGCGCGAGTTAAAGTCAATCAGCCCCAGCATTTT. This translates into CASSQPLVKGARVKVNQPQHF.

This clone came up a few times. This rearrangement joins TRBV19 to TRBJ1-2, with TRBD1 as a possible D gene (6 bases). The germline V gene encodes CDR1 LNHDA and CDR2 SQIVND (reference sequence). Trimming removed 3 bases at V and 5 bases at J, with 10 bases between. The CDR3 covers 13 residues. Written as DNA, the CDR3 is TGTGCCAGTAGTATTGAAACAGGGTATGGCTACACCTTC. Amino acids: CASSIETGYGYTF. Full variable domain (remainder filled in from reference TRBV19 and TRBJ1-2): DGGITQSPKYLFRKEGQNVTLSCEQNLNHDAMYWYRQDPGQGLRLIYYSQIVNDFQKGDIAEGYSVSREKKESFPLTVTSAQKNPTAFYLCASSIETGYGYTFGSGTRLTVV.

The rearrangement uses TRBV6-5 and TRBJ2-1; D perhaps matches TRBD2 (6 bases). The CDR3 runs to 13 residues. V dropped 7 bases and J dropped 12 bases, with 19 bases sitting between them. Looked up from germline, CDR1 is MNHEY and CDR2 is SVGAGI. As DNA, the CDR3 is TGTGCCAGCAAACAACCGAACATGGGGGGGCAGTTCTTC. Translation: CASKQPNMGGQFF.

This chain connects TRBV7-2 to TRBJ1-5; D possibly corresponds to TRBD1 (5 bases). Trimming took off 6 bases at V and 2 bases at J, with 14 bases between the two ends. CDR3 size: 15 residues. Per the germline V gene, CDR1 is SGHTA and CDR2 is FQGNSA. As DNA, the CDR3 is TGTGCCAGCAGTTCCGAGGTCAGGGGCAATCAGCCCCAGCATTTT. This codes for CASSSEVRGNQPQHF.

The rearrangement links TRBV28 to TRBJ1-2, with D maybe TRBD1 (5 bases). Deletions cut 1 base from V and 8 bases from J, with 17 bases between. Germline V lookup: CDR1 MDHEN, CDR2 SYDVKM. The CDR3 is 15 amino acids. In DNA form, the CDR3 reads TGTGCCAGCAGTTTATCGAGGCAGGGCTTGCAAGGCTACACCTTC. Translated: CASSLSRQGLQGYTF.

The chain has TRBV3-1 (or the pseudogene TRBV3-2) and TRBJ2-5, with 7 positions matching TRBD1. Germline loops: CDR1 LGHDT, CDR2 YNNKEL (reference sequence). Germline trimming cut 3 bases from V and 4 bases from J; bases unmatched to any gene: 2. This CDR3 region has 13 residues. The CDR3 nucleotides read TGTGCCAGCAGCCAGACAGGGATAGAGACCCAGTACTTC. Protein sequence: CASSQTGIETQYF.

The chain couples TRBV30 to TRBJ2-7; 7 bases align to TRBD2. Germline V CDR1 and CDR2: GTSNPN, SVGIG (reference sequence). The CDR3 is 13 amino acids. J lost 2 bases, V lost 2 bases, and 3 bases had no gene match. CDR3 sequence: CAWSRGEPYEQYF. The DNA of the CDR3 is TGTGCCTGGAGTCGGGGGGAGCCCTACGAGCAGTACTTC.

The CDR3 DNA sequence: TGTGCCAGTAGTAGGTTCGAGTCCTACGAGCAGTACTTC. Translating it yields CASSRFESYEQYF. The chain uses TRBV19 and TRBJ2-7; D ambiguous. The CDR3 length is 13 residues. V was trimmed by 4 bases and J by 1 base, leaving 8 bases between them. Germline assignment: CDR1 LNHDA and CDR2 SQIVND (reference sequence).

This clone was seen only a few times. J is TRBJ2-7 and V is TRBV5-4; 14 bases agree with TRBD2. Losses at the gene ends were 4 bases for V and 7 bases for J; bases not matched to a gene: 4. Germline V lookup: CDR1 SGHNT, CDR2 YYREEE (reference sequence). The CDR3 totals 14 residues. The CDR3 region is CASSPGLAGEEQYF. CDR3 bases: TGTGCCAGCAGCCCGGGACTAGCGGGAGAGGAGCAGTACTTC.

The chain uses TRBV6-5 and TRBJ1-6; the D gene is possibly TRBD1 (5 bases). Trimming removed 1 base from V and 10 bases from J, with 14 bases in between. Germline CDR1 MNHEY, CDR2 SVGAGI. The CDR3 has 15 amino acids. In nucleotides, the CDR3 is TGTGCCAGCAGTTACTGGGGACGGGGGGAATCACCCCTCCACTTT. This encodes CASSYWGRGESPLHF.

J is TRBJ2-3 and V is TRBV4-2; D is possibly TRBD2 (6 bases). The CDR3 is 16 residues long. Germline CDR1 LGHNA, CDR2 YNFKEQ. Trimming left V 4 bases short and J 3 bases short, with 17 bases between. CDR3 DNA: TGTGCCAGCAGCCCCGGTAGGCGGGGAGTGACAGATACGCAGTATTTT. It specifies CASSPGRRGVTDTQYF.

This chain joins TRBV7-8 and TRBJ1-3, with D perhaps matching TRBD1 (6 bases). Per germline, CDR1 SGHVS and CDR2 FQNEAQ. CDR3 length: 17 residues. V was shortened by 4 bases and J by 2 bases, with 18 bases between the two germline ends. CDR3 coding DNA: TGTGCCAGCAGCTCGCTATCCCAGGGGAATCCTGGAAACACCATATATTTT. Protein sequence: CASSSLSQGNPGNTIYF.

The chain employs TRBV28 and TRBJ1-5; D uncertain. This CDR3 spans 11 amino acids. V was trimmed by 6 bases and J by 8 bases, leaving 8 bases between them. Per germline, CDR1 MDHEN and CDR2 SYDVKM. Written as DNA, the CDR3 is TGTGCCAGCAGGACCGGGGAGCCCCAGCATTTT. It codes for CASRTGEPQHF.

CDR3 nucleotides: TGTGCCAGCTCAAGGGACAGGTACTCCTACGAGCAGTACGTC. Encoded protein: CASSRDRYSYEQYV. The chain employs TRBV18 and TRBJ2-7; TRBD1 matches 8 bases. Germline-derived CDR1 and CDR2 are KGHSH and LQKENI. V dropped 5 bases and J dropped 0; count of bases not matched to a gene: 3. The CDR3 length is 14 residues.

The V and J genes are TRBV12-3 or TRBV12-4 and TRBJ1-1; tentatively, D is TRBD1 (5 bases). Trimming removed 8 bases from V and 0 bases from J, with 10 bases in between. The CDR3 runs to 13 residues. CDR3 residues: CASLYRLNTEAFF. CDR3 DNA sequence: TGTGCCAGCCTGTACAGGTTGAACACTGAAGCTTTCTTT.

The V and J genes are TRBV5-1 and TRBJ1-2; 10 bases map to TRBD1. CDR1 is SGHRS and CDR2 is YFSETQ in the germline V gene. The ends lost 0 bases at V and 8 bases at J; junction bases unmatched: 7. This CDR3 is 15 amino acids long. CDR3 loop: CASSLEGTGAWGYTF. DNA for the CDR3: TGCGCCAGCAGCTTGGAGGGGACAGGGGCTTGGGGCTACACCTTC. Complete variable domain (other parts from reference TRBV5-1 and TRBJ1-2): KAGVTQTPRYLIKTRGQQVTLSCSPISGHRSVSWYQQTPGQGLQFLFEYFSETQRNKGNFPGRFSGRQFSNSRSEMNVSTLELGDSALYLCASSLEGTGAWGYTFGSGTRLTVV.

V usage is TRBV18 and J usage is TRBJ1-1; 10 positions agree with TRBD1. The V gene's germline CDR1 is KGHSH and CDR2 LQKENI. CDR3 size: 14 residues. V lost 5 bases and J lost 7; bases outside the gene matches: 7. CDR3 amino acids: CASSADRGLSEAFF. The CDR3, as DNA: TGTGCCAGCTCAGCCGACAGGGGGCTAAGTGAAGCTTTCTTT.

This chain links TRBV6-5 with TRBJ1-2, with D perhaps TRBD1 (6 bases). Trimming pared 6 bases from V and 7 bases from J, leaving 15 bases between. Looked up from germline, CDR1 is MNHEY and CDR2 is SVGAGI. The CDR3 runs to 13 residues. CDR3 DNA: TGTGCCAGCAGATTCGGACAGATGGGTGGCTACACCTTC. Its protein product is CASRFGQMGGYTF.

V is TRBV29-1 and J is TRBJ2-5, with 7 positions matching TRBD2. The CDR3 is 14 amino acids. From germline, CDR1 is SQVTM and CDR2 ANQGSEA. V gave up 6 bases and J gave up 1 base; unmatched junction bases: 8. CDR3 DNA: TGCAGCGTACCTAGCGGAACCCTCCAAGAGACCCAGTACTTC. Translation: CSVPSGTLQETQYF.

The chain is built from TRBV15 and TRBJ2-5; TRBD2 aligns across 7 bases. CDR1 is LNHNV and CDR2 is YYDKDF in the germline V gene (reference sequence). The CDR3 totals 15 residues. The V gene end was trimmed by 0 bases and the J gene end by 3 bases; junction bases not matched to a gene: 4. CDR3 coding DNA: TGTGCCACCAGCAGAGACGGTCTAGCGGAAGAGACCCAGTACTTC. Its translation is CATSRDGLAEETQYF.

The chain has TRBV25-1 and TRBJ2-5, with 13 bases matching TRBD2. Germline CDR1 MGHDK, CDR2 SYGVNS. The CDR3 runs to 16 residues. The junction had 7 bases not matched to a gene; V was cut back by 2 bases and J by 7 bases. CDR3: CASSEAELAGGGTQYF. The CDR3 DNA is TGTGCCAGCAGTGAAGCCGAACTAGCGGGAGGGGGGACCCAGTACTTC.

The gene calls are TRBV4-2 and TRBJ2-1; 7 bases map to TRBD2. The CDR3 contains 16 residues. V lost 2 bases, J lost 0 bases, and 4 bases stayed unmatched. Germline V gene sequence: CDR1 LGHNA, CDR2 YNFKEQ. The CDR3 here is CASSQRGGSSYNEQFF. The CDR3 DNA reads TGTGCCAGCAGCCAAAGAGGCGGGAGCTCCTACAATGAGCAGTTCTTC.

The chain uses TRBV6-6 and TRBJ2-3; 7 bases are shared with TRBD2. J lost 7 bases, V lost 6 bases, and 16 bases had no gene match. The CDR3 totals 16 residues. In germline, CDR1 is MNHNY, CDR2 SVGAGI (reference sequence). CDR3 region: CASSPGSGELTYTQYF. The DNA for the CDR3 is TGTGCCAGCAGCCCAGGAAGCGGGGAGCTTACGTATACGCAGTATTTT.

CDR3: CASSLVGRGSTEAFF. The DNA for the CDR3 is TGTGCCAGCAGCTTAGTAGGCAGGGGATCCACTGAAGCTTTCTTT. The chain has TRBV7-8 and TRBJ1-1, with D tentatively TRBD1 (6 bases). Germline CDR1 reads SGHVS; CDR2 reads FQNEAQ. The V and J ends lost 1 base and 4 bases respectively, with 13 bases between them. The CDR3 runs to 15 residues.

This clone was seen only once. J is TRBJ1-1 and V is TRBV6-5, with D perhaps matching TRBD1 (5 bases). The CDR3 totals 14 residues. V was cut by 2 bases and J by 4 bases, with 11 bases left in between. CDR1 and CDR2 (germline): MNHEY, SVGAGI. CDR3 in DNA: TGTGCCAGCAGTTACGCCAGGGAGGGCACTGAAGCTTTCTTT. Its protein is CASSYAREGTEAFF.

The genes are TRBV7-6 and TRBJ1-3; 11 bases fit TRBD1. The CDR3 runs 17 residues. Trimming took 2 bases from V and 0 from J; bases not matched to a gene: 3. Germline CDR1 and CDR2: SGHVS and FNYEAQ. The CDR3 region has the DNA TGTGCCAGCAGCTTATTGGGGACAGGGGGCTCTGGAAACACCATATATTTT. This sequence encodes CASSLLGTGGSGNTIYF.

This chain connects TRBV4-2 to TRBJ2-2; 12 bases are a match to TRBD2. The germline V gene encodes CDR1 LGHNA and CDR2 YNFKEQ. The V and J ends lost 3 bases and 3 bases, in that order; junction bases with no gene match: 2. The CDR3 has 16 residues. The CDR3 sequence: CASSHGLAGHTGELFF. The DNA of the CDR3 is TGTGCCAGCAGCCATGGACTAGCGGGGCACACCGGGGAGCTGTTTTTT.

The CDR3 DNA reads as TGTGCCAGCAGTGGACTAGCGGGAGAAAGAGGCTACAATGAGCAGTTCTTC. Amino acids: CASSGLAGERGYNEQFF. The chain recombines TRBV28 with TRBJ2-1, with 13 bases that match TRBD2. V lost 5 bases, J lost 3 bases, and 7 bases stayed unmatched. Per germline, CDR1 MDHEN and CDR2 SYDVKM. The CDR3 is 17 residues long.

The V gene is TRBV10-2, the J gene TRBJ2-1, with TRBD2 matching over 14 bases. This CDR3 contains 20 residues. J lost 0 bases, V lost 3 bases, and 10 bases had no gene match. In germline, CDR1 is WSHSY, CDR2 SAAADI. DNA for the CDR3: TGCGCCAGCAGTGAAGCTAGGACTAGCGGGAGGCCATACTCCTACAATGAGCAGTTCTTC. Translating gives CASSEARTSGRPYSYNEQFF.

Only one count was recorded for this clone. The J gene is TRBJ1-6, the V gene TRBV11-2; TRBD1 is a possible D gene (5 bases). Trimming took 4 bases from V and 9 from J, leaving 10 bases between them. Germline V gene data show CDR1 as SGHAT and CDR2 as FQNNGV. This CDR3 is 13 amino acids long. The DNA for the CDR3 is TGTGCCAGCAGCTCCCGACAGTCTTCACCCCTCCACTTT. It codes for CASSSRQSSPLHF.

V gene TRBV18 combines with J gene TRBJ1-1, with a possible D match to TRBD1 (6 bases). The germline V and J ends were trimmed by 5 bases and 0 bases, with 16 bases remaining between them. Germline values: CDR1 KGHSH, CDR2 LQKENI. The CDR3 has 16 residues. CDR3 nucleotides: TGTGCCAGCTCATCACAGGGCCTCGGGATGAACACTGAAGCTTTCTTT. Its translation is CASSSQGLGMNTEAFF.

This chain uses TRBV6-5 with TRBJ2-7; a weak D match, TRBD2 (6 bases). The CDR3 runs to 14 residues. Trimming removed 5 bases at V and 0 bases at J, with 11 bases between. Germline-derived CDR1 and CDR2 are MNHEY and SVGAGI. Written as DNA, the CDR3 is TGTGCCAGCAGTCGGGACTCGAGCTCCTACGAGCAGTACGTC. This codes for CASSRDSSSYEQYV.